Listed below are T cell receptor beta chains from one sample, sequenced in a study of T cells in Graves' hyperthyroidism and ophthalmopathy. TCRdb redid the calling of the multiplex PCR reads with MiXCR, one entry per CDR3 protein. The table has about 720,000 distinct CDR3 sequences, roughly 17% seen once. Sequencing was performed on blood. The source is a man between 18 and 35 years old with Graves' hyperthyroidism. Each CDR3 is given with its conserved first and last residue. Each record gives: clone size, V gene, D gene, J gene, CDR3 protein, CDR3 DNA. The D gene is left open where the match is weak. Not every row has a clone size; where given, it reads once, few, many or a size class.

clone_size: many; v_call: TRBV7-9; d_call: -; j_call: TRBJ2-1; cdr3_aa: CASSFIDTYNEQFF; cdr3_nt: TGTGCCAGCAGCTTTATCGACACGTACAATGAGCAGTTCTTC
clone_size: many; v_call: TRBV5-5; d_call: -; j_call: TRBJ2-2; cdr3_aa: CASSGDSNTGELFF; cdr3_nt: TGTGCCAGCAGTGGAGATTCGAACACCGGGGAGCTGTTTTTT
clone_size: few; v_call: TRBV3-1; d_call: -; j_call: TRBJ2-5; cdr3_aa: CASSQEPELQETQYF; cdr3_nt: TGTGCCAGCAGCCAAGAACCGGAACTCCAAGAGACCCAGTACTTC
clone_size: many; v_call: TRBV20-1; d_call: -; j_call: TRBJ2-5; cdr3_aa: CSAREAREQETQYF; cdr3_nt: TGCAGTGCTAGAGAAGCGAGGGAGCAAGAGACCCAGTACTTC
clone_size: many; v_call: TRBV7-8; d_call: TRBD2; j_call: TRBJ2-3; cdr3_aa: CASSLGTGGAWNTQYF; cdr3_nt: TGTGCCAGCAGCTTAGGAACGGGAGGGGCATGGAATACGCAGTATTTT
clone_size: many; v_call: TRBV11-3; d_call: -; j_call: TRBJ2-2; cdr3_aa: CASSIFPPWTAGTGELFF; cdr3_nt: TGTGCCAGCAGCATCTTCCCGCCTTGGACGGCAGGGACCGGGGAGCTGTTTTTT
clone_size: few; v_call: TRBV11-2; d_call: TRBD1; j_call: TRBJ1-6; cdr3_aa: CASRSKTGANSPLHF; cdr3_nt: TGTGCCAGCAGGAGCAAGACAGGGGCGAATTCACCCCTCCACTTT
clone_size: many; v_call: TRBV2; d_call: -; j_call: TRBJ1-3; cdr3_aa: CASSNRGNTIYF; cdr3_nt: TGTGCCAGCAGTAACAGGGGAAACACCATATATTTT
clone_size: many; v_call: TRBV11-2; d_call: TRBD1; j_call: TRBJ2-7; cdr3_aa: CASSFGTGNRYEQYF; cdr3_nt: TGTGCCAGCAGCTTCGGGACAGGGAATAGGTACGAGCAGTACTTC
clone_size: -; v_call: TRBV5-1; d_call: TRBD2; j_call: TRBJ2-7; cdr3_aa: CASSLTGLAGGEQYF; cdr3_nt: TGCGCCAGCAGCTTGACAGGACTAGCGGGAGGCGAGCAGTACTTC
clone_size: -; v_call: TRBV20-1; d_call: -; j_call: TRBJ2-3; cdr3_aa: CSARDAGIREDTQYF; cdr3_nt: TGCAGTGCTAGAGATGCTGGAATTCGGGAGGATACGCAGTATTTT
clone_size: once; v_call: TRBV27; d_call: -; j_call: TRBJ2-2; cdr3_aa: CASSLSYVGAGELFF; cdr3_nt: TGTGCCAGCAGTTTATCCTATGTTGGGGCCGGGGAGCTGTTTTTT
clone_size: few; v_call: TRBV6-1; d_call: TRBD1; j_call: TRBJ2-3; cdr3_aa: CASSYGGQGGTDTQYF; cdr3_nt: TGTGCCAGCTCCTACGGGGGACAGGGGGGCACAGATACGCAGTATTTT
clone_size: -; v_call: TRBV20-1; d_call: TRBD2; j_call: TRBJ2-5; cdr3_aa: CSARGLAGGRETQYF; cdr3_nt: TGCAGTGCTAGGGGACTAGCGGGAGGGAGAGAGACCCAGTACTTC